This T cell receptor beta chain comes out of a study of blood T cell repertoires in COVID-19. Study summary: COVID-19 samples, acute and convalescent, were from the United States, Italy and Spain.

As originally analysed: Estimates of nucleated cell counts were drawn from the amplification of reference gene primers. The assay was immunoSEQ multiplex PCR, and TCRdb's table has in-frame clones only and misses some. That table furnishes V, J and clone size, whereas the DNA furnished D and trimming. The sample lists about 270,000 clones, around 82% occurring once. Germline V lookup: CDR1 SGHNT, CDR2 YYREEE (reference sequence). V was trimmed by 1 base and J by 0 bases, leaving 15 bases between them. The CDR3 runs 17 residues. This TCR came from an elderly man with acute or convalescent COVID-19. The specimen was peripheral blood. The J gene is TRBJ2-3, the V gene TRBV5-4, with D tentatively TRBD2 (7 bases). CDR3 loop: CASSLSAGAPSTDTQYF. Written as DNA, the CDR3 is TGTGCCAGCAGCTTGTCCGCGGGGGCGCCTAGCACAGATACGCAGTATTTT. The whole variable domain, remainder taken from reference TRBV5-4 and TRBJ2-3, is ETGVTQSPTHLIKTRGQQVTLRCSSQSGHNTVSWYQQALGQGPQFIFQYYREEENGRGNFPPRFSGLQFPNYSSELNVNALELDDSALYLCASSLSAGAPSTDTQYFGPGTRLTVL.